A selection of T cell receptor beta chains follows, all from one sample in a study of cytomegalovirus exposure and HLA in healthy donors. Clones were sequenced by immunoSEQ multiplex PCR, and TCRdb holds only the in-frame ones, with some missing. The sample yields some 110,000 clones, around 80% seen once. The sequenced material came from PBMCs. The receptor source for this set is a woman aged 18-29 years in good health and CMV-seropositive. The CDR3 runs from the conserved cysteine through the conserved F or W. D genes are given only for firm matches. A clone size is listed for some rows: how often the clone was seen (once, few, many), or a class if it is expanded.

abundance,j_gene,d_gene,v_gene,CDR3aa,CDR3nt
-,TRBJ2-2,TRBD2,TRBV28,CASSFAGLAVPNTGELFF,TGTGCCAGCAGTTTCGCGGGACTAGCAGTCCCGAACACCGGGGAGCTGTTTTTT
-,TRBJ2-7,TRBD2,TRBV19,CASSISREGGEQYF,TGTGCCAGTAGTATCTCGCGGGAGGGTGGCGAGCAGTACTTC
-,TRBJ2-7,TRBD1,TRBV28,CDSSPGQGYFSSYEQYF,TGTGACAGCAGCCCGGGACAGGGCTACTTCAGCTCCTACGAGCAGTACTTC
-,TRBJ2-2,-,TRBV5-1,CASGVRPQNTGELFF,TGCGCCAGCGGAGTTAGGCCTCAGAACACCGGGGAGCTGTTTTTT
-,TRBJ1-1,-,TRBV9,CASSSRRGGGSTEAFF,TGTGCCAGCAGCTCTCGACGAGGGGGAGGGAGCACTGAAGCTTTCTTT
-,TRBJ1-1,TRBD1,TRBV5-4,CASSFGTGWNTEAFF,TGTGCCAGCAGCTTCGGGACAGGTTGGAACACTGAAGCTTTCTTT
once,TRBJ2-7,TRBD1,TRBV5-6,CASSGGQGYEQYF,TGTGCCAGCAGCGGCGGACAGGGCTACGAGCAGTACTTC
few,TRBJ1-2,-,TRBV18,CASSPRQVNYGYTF,TGTGCCAGCTCACCACGACAAGTTAACTATGGCTACACCTTC
-,TRBJ1-1,-,TRBV6-1,CASSDRGARTEAFF,TGTGCCAGCAGTGATCGGGGGGCGAGGACTGAAGCTTTCTTT
-,TRBJ2-5,TRBD1,TRBV5-1,CASSSDRGLGTQYF,TGCGCCAGCAGCTCGGACAGGGGGCTAGGGACCCAGTACTTC
few,TRBJ2-1,-,TRBV19,CASSQGYNEQFF,TGTGCCAGTAGTCAGGGGTACAATGAGCAGTTCTTC
-,TRBJ2-7,TRBD2,TRBV5-1,CASSFGAGGEQYF,TGCGCCAGCAGCTTCGGGGCGGGGGGCGAGCAGTACTTC
-,TRBJ1-3,-,TRBV15,CAIPFFGQGEGGNTIYF,TGTGCCATACCCTTTTTCGGGCAGGGTGAAGGTGGAAACACCATATATTTT
-,TRBJ2-3,TRBD2,TRBV27,CASSSLAGQLTDTQYF,TGTGCCAGCAGTTCCCTAGCGGGCCAACTCACAGATACGCAGTATTTT
-,TRBJ2-5,-,TRBV2,CASSAPTERETQYF,TGTGCCAGCAGTGCCCCGACAGAACGGGAGACCCAGTACTTC
-,TRBJ2-3,TRBD2,TRBV10-3,CAISNRAGGLDTQYF,TGTGCCATCAGCAACCGAGCGGGAGGGCTTGATACGCAGTATTTT
-,TRBJ2-3,-,TRBV5-1,CASSSRGTDTQYF,TGCGCCAGCAGCTCGCGTGGCACAGATACGCAGTATTTT
-,TRBJ2-7,TRBD2,TRBV10-3,CAISASGRSYEQYF,TGTGCCATCAGTGCTAGCGGGAGGAGCTACGAGCAGTACTTC
few,TRBJ2-2,TRBD2,TRBV5-4,CASSPPRESPGELFF,TGTGCCAGCAGTCCGCCGCGGGAGTCCCCCGGGGAGCTGTTTTTT
-,TRBJ2-7,TRBD1,TRBV6-1,CASSPQGFAYEQYF,TGTGCCAGCAGTCCACAGGGGTTTGCCTACGAGCAGTACTTC
few,TRBJ1-5,-,TRBV2,CASSETARDQPQHF,TGTGCCAGCAGTGAGACCGCTAGAGATCAGCCCCAGCATTTT
-,TRBJ2-1,-,TRBV28,CASSFGSSYNEQFF,TGTGCCAGCAGTTTTGGGAGCTCCTACAATGAGCAGTTCTTC
-,TRBJ2-5,-,TRBV9,CASGGADQETQYF,TGTGCCAGCGGGGGGGCAGACCAAGAGACCCAGTACTTC
-,TRBJ1-2,-,TRBV30,CAWRPGGGLGYTF,TGTGCCTGGAGGCCGGGGGGAGGGCTTGGCTACACCTTC
-,TRBJ2-1,TRBD2,TRBV4-1,CASALVRTSGRSGFYNEQFF,TGCGCCAGCGCCCTCGTACGTACTAGCGGGAGGAGTGGATTTTACAATGAGCAGTTCTTC
once,TRBJ2-2,TRBD1,TRBV11-3,CASSLTGYTGELFF,TGTGCCAGCAGCCTGACAGGGTATACCGGGGAGCTGTTTTTT
-,TRBJ1-3,-,TRBV9,CASSVYDTAYSGNTIYF,TGTGCCAGCAGCGTATATGACACCGCCTACTCTGGAAACACCATATATTTT
-,TRBJ2-5,-,TRBV6-5,CASSPQDRETQYF,TGTGCCAGCAGCCCACAGGACCGGGAGACCCAGTACTTC
-,TRBJ2-1,TRBD2,TRBV29-1,CSVEDVVPELAEYNEQFF,TGCAGCGTTGAAGATGTTGTCCCGGAACTAGCGGAGTACAATGAGCAGTTCTTC
-,TRBJ2-1,TRBD2,TRBV4-1,CASSHPRRREKYNEQFF,TGCGCCAGCAGCCACCCTCGAAGGCGGGAGAAATACAATGAGCAGTTCTTC
-,TRBJ1-1,-,TRBV19,CASIPSEANTEAFF,TGTGCCAGTATCCCCTCAGAGGCGAACACTGAAGCTTTCTTT
-,TRBJ2-7,TRBD2,TRBV7-9,CASSSATSGILFYEQYF,TGTGCCAGCAGCTCCGCGACTAGCGGGATTTTGTTCTACGAGCAGTACTTC
-,TRBJ2-7,TRBD2,TRBV6-5,CASSYRGRVIDEQYF,TGTGCCAGCAGTTACCGCGGGAGGGTAATAGACGAGCAGTACTTC
-,TRBJ2-7,-,TRBV4-1,CASSQGLFRATNEQYF,TGCGCCAGCAGCCAAGGATTATTCAGGGCAACCAACGAGCAGTACTTC
-,TRBJ2-2,-,TRBV2,CATLGRTNTGELFF,TGTGCCACTCTGGGCAGGACGAACACCGGGGAGCTGTTTTTT
-,TRBJ2-3,-,TRBV5-1,CASSSLATDTQYF,TGCGCCAGCAGCTCTTTAGCAACAGATACGCAGTATTTT
-,TRBJ2-1,-,TRBV6-1,CASILSGVYNEQFF,TGTGCCAGCATTCTTTCGGGGGTCTACAATGAGCAGTTCTTC
-,TRBJ2-7,-,TRBV11-2,CASSLADSSYEQYF,TGTGCCAGCAGCTTAGCAGATAGCTCCTACGAGCAGTACTTC